Listed here is a single T cell receptor (beta chain). No antigen is known for it. Measured with immunoSEQ multiplex PCR; TCRdb has only the in-frame clones, and not every one. The data contain 140,000 to 150,000 clones, just under 95% of them seen just once; the ten biggest clones take up around 10%. This entry belongs to a study of T cell responses to AZD1222 COVID-19 vaccine. General study findings and limits: The donor group comprised mostly white British people and more females; the analysis possibly underestimated clonal diversity. Across spike, vaccine-associated CD4 TCRs were found, dominant at 160-218 and 743-854. Spike-specific TCR breadth and depth were elevated following two AZD1222 doses. Per reports, nearly half of all spike-specific TCRs target regions that are unmutated in variants.

CDR1 is SNHLY, CDR2 FYNNEI, per germline. V gave up 5 bases and J gave up 3 bases, with 18 bases separating them. CDR3 length equals 16 residues. The starting material was peripheral blood, obtained after recovery from COVID-19. The V gene is TRBV2, the J gene TRBJ2-3; a weak D match, TRBD1 (8 bases). The receptor was derived from an adult who had recovered from COVID-19. The CDR3 is CASSWRTGRGTDTQYF. The CDR3 coding sequence is TGTGCCAGCAGTTGGAGGACAGGGAGGGGGACAGATACGCAGTATTTT.